The text below deals with one T cell receptor beta chain. Its target antigen remains unknown. Within one base of it there is no much larger clone, and no base qualities were kept. The data were taken from a study of T cell responses to AZD1222 COVID-19 vaccine (dated by TCRdb to the early 2020s). Regarding the research as a whole: A total of 233 trial participants underwent TCR sequencing, of whom around 200 received two doses of AZD1222 and about 25 received two doses of the MenACWY control vaccine. Trial participants were enrolled by age into subgroups of 18-55, 56-69 and 70-plus years, and roughly 150, 30 and 60 TCR-sequenced participants, respectively, were included in these subgroups.

From the germline V gene (reference sequence), CDR1 is LGHDT and CDR2 is YNNKEL. Cut back by 0 bases and 1 base, the V and J ends lie 9 bases apart. The CDR3 spans 15 residues, from the cysteine through the phenylalanine. Just the 45-base CDR3 DNA is kept, in frame starting at base 1. The CDR3 regions of human TCRbeta chains were subjected to immunosequencing. For the original study's pipeline: Repertoire TCRs were checked for matches against a reference library of SARS-CoV-2-specific TCRs that had been generated using the MIRA antigen-specificity platform. Breadth was defined as the fraction of unique TCRs that were SARS-CoV-2-associated, and depth was defined as the fraction of total T cells that were SARS-CoV-2-associated. Using the MIRA data, each spike-specific TCR was assigned both to the spike region to which the TCR was reactive and to a CD4 or CD8 class. Log10-transformed breadth and depth values were compared by one-way ANOVA with Sidak's multiple comparisons tests. TCRdb took over this immuneACCESS table, retaining in-frame rearrangements with V and J assigned. Such tables are incomplete; in checked studies, under half of the missing clones stem from an unresolved V gene, and the remainder is unexplained. Clonal size and the V and J genes are those of that table, whereas D and trimming came from the DNA. The sample data list 77,000 or so clones, and roughly nine tenths of these were observed just once. The ten largest clones take up roughly 6.8% of the sample.

The study at large found these results: The 56-69-year group was small, and its depth increase did not reach significance, likely because of low power. Reportedly, almost half of the unique spike-specific TCRs recognized epitopes lying outside the regions that are mutated in the B.1.351 and B.1.1.7 variants. Conclusions about previously exposed vaccinees were limited because only six or seven AZD1222 recipients were SARS-CoV-2 seropositive at baseline. CD4 TCRs associated with the vaccine covered the entire spike protein, and the dominant responses were in regions 160-218 and 743-854. Because no day 14 peak-response samples were available, the repertoires could be characterized only after the peak T cell response. Participants were mostly white British, with more females than males. The authors suggested clonal diversity may have been underestimated. After two AZD1222 doses, both the breadth and the depth of spike-specific TCRs were significantly higher than at day 0 and than in MenACWY recipients.

The sample's time point label, decoded: baseline before first vaccination. In the paper's terms, the treatment or condition label means: meningococcal conjugate vaccine given as trial control. Vaccinee samples were obtained from the UK trials COV001 and COV002, which included a single-blind randomized controlled phase 2/3 trial of AZD1222 (ChAdOx1 nCoV-19) in healthy adults. Trial participant PBMC samples were collected at day 0 and day 28 after the second dose for TCRbeta chain sequencing. This receptor was obtained from an adult in good health. This chain is built from TRBV3-1 (or the pseudogene TRBV3-2) and TRBJ2-5; TRBD2 is perhaps the D gene, given 5 matching bases. The source was peripheral blood, collected on day 0 of MenACWY control vaccination. The CDR3 here reads CASSQDGLGQETQYF. The base sequence is TGTGCCAGCAGCCAAGACGGACTCGGCCAAGAGACCCAGTACTTC.